These 4 T cell receptor beta chains were sequenced from one sample in a study of lymphopenia after photon versus proton radiotherapy. Using immunoSEQ multiplex PCR, the repertoire was profiled, and TCRdb retains in-frame clones only, with some absent. The table lists tens of thousands of clones, 86% of them singletons. Sequenced material: peripheral blood, taken from a patient treated with proton-based radiotherapy. The receptor source for this set is a woman aged 70 to 79 with pancreatic cancer. Some clones in this sample may be carry-over from other donors' samples.

The V call is TRBV6-1, the J call TRBJ1-3; D may be TRBD1 (5 bases). Germline CDR1 reads MNHNS; CDR2 reads SASEGT. Trimming left V 3 bases short and J 1 base short, with 7 bases between. CDR3 length: 14 residues. This CDR3 reads CASSDPGSGNTIYF. CDR3 sequence (DNA): TGTGCCAGCAGTGACCCAGGGTCTGGAAACACCATATATTTT.

CDR3 bases: TGTGCCAGCATCGAAAACAGGAGGGAAAAACTGTTTTTT. This translates into CASIENRREKLFF. This chain joins TRBV6-6 and TRBJ1-4, with a possible D match to TRBD1 (5 bases). Per germline, CDR1 MNHNY and CDR2 SVGAGI (reference sequence). V gave up 7 bases and J gave up 8 bases, with 14 bases separating them. The CDR3 has 13 residues.

The chain recombines TRBV6-5 with TRBJ1-1; D remains unclear. V lost 6 bases, J lost 5 bases, and 10 bases lay in between. Germline V gene sequence: CDR1 MNHEY, CDR2 SVGAGI. The CDR3 length is 12 residues. This CDR3 is CASRSVRTEAFF. The CDR3 DNA reads TGTGCCAGCAGATCAGTAAGGACTGAAGCTTTCTTT.

The chain combines TRBV6-5 with TRBJ2-3; unclear D gene. The CDR3 spans 13 residues. CDR1 and CDR2 (germline): MNHEY, SVGAGI. V was shortened by 6 bases and J by 1 base, with 8 bases between the two germline ends. CDR3 nucleotides: TGTGCCAGCAGCGGGCGACGCACAGATACGCAGTATTTT. Protein sequence: CASSGRRTDTQYF.